This TCR beta chain emerged from a study of blood T cell repertoires in COVID-19. Whole-study context: Researchers got acute and convalescent COVID-19 samples from the United States, Italy and Spain. T cells, B-cell-depleted T cells, or PBMCs supplied cDNA or gDNA.

The length of the CDR3 is 18 residues. V shed 0 bases, J shed 7 bases, and the junction held 14 bases outside the gene matches. Germline values: CDR1 SGHDN, CDR2 FVKESK. Per the authors' pipeline: Scientists estimated how many nucleated cells there were by amplifying reference gene primers. The repertoire was sequenced with immunoSEQ multiplex PCR; TCRdb's copy has only in-frame clones and lacks some. V and J calls and clone size follow that table, whereas D and trimming were derived from the DNA. The data hold 250,000 to 300,000 clones, with roughly 90% observed a single time. What was sequenced was peripheral blood. The rearrangement links TRBV14 to TRBJ2-1; 8 bases are shared with TRBD2. This TCR came from a woman in her twenties or thirties with COVID-19, enrolled during active disease. The chain's CDR3 is CASSQDGVGTRSLNEQFF. The CDR3, as DNA: TGTGCCAGCAGCCAAGATGGGGTCGGGACTAGAAGTTTGAATGAGCAGTTCTTC.